A selection of T cell receptor beta chains follows, all from one sample in a study of T cell changes during pregnancy in multiple sclerosis. Clones were sequenced by immunoSEQ multiplex PCR, and TCRdb holds only the in-frame ones, with some missing. The sample lists about 59,000 clones; 90% to 95% were seen once. The sequencing here drew on CD4+ T cells from peripheral blood mononuclear cells, taken before pregnancy. The receptors stem from a female donor with multiple sclerosis, enrolled in a pregnancy study. Each CDR3 is given with its conserved first and last residue. Fields, in order: D gene, J gene, clone size, V gene, CDR3 protein, CDR3 DNA. D genes are given only for firm matches. Clone size is stated in some rows and not others, as once, few, many or a class when expanded.

D: TRBD2
J: TRBJ2-1
size: NA
V: TRBV5-5
CDR3: CASSFSGSVSEQFF
DNA: TGTGCCAGCAGCTTTAGCGGGAGTGTTAGTGAGCAGTTCTTC

D: NA
J: TRBJ1-1
size: NA
V: TRBV19
CDR3: CASSMGTAGNTEAFF
DNA: TGTGCCAGTAGTATGGGGACGGCGGGAAACACTGAAGCTTTCTTT

D: NA
J: TRBJ1-2
size: NA
V: TRBV7-2
CDR3: CASSLARGENYGYTF
DNA: TGTGCCAGCAGCTTAGCCAGGGGCGAAAACTATGGCTACACCTTC

D: TRBD2
J: TRBJ2-7
size: NA
V: TRBV5-6
CDR3: CASSLGGTSGIYEQYF
DNA: TGTGCCAGCAGCTTGGGGGGGACTAGCGGGATTTACGAGCAGTACTTC

D: NA
J: TRBJ1-3
size: NA
V: TRBV11-2
CDR3: CASSLLGAYGNTIYF
DNA: TGTGCCAGCAGCTTACTAGGGGCGTACGGAAACACCATATATTTT

D: TRBD1
J: TRBJ1-2
size: NA
V: TRBV7-8
CDR3: CASSLLRDRGNYGYTF
DNA: TGTGCCAGCAGCTTACTCCGGGACAGGGGGAACTATGGCTACACCTTC

D: TRBD2
J: TRBJ2-7
size: NA
V: TRBV18
CDR3: CASSLKASGSSYEQYF
DNA: TGTGCCAGCTCCCTCAAGGCTAGCGGGAGCTCCTACGAGCAGTACTTC

D: TRBD2
J: TRBJ2-7
size: NA
V: TRBV6-5
CDR3: CASSYSGLAYEQYF
DNA: TGTGCCAGCAGTTACTCGGGACTAGCATACGAGCAGTACTTC

D: TRBD2
J: TRBJ2-3
size: NA
V: TRBV7-9
CDR3: CASSFTSGSADTQYF
DNA: TGTGCCAGCAGCTTTACTAGCGGGAGCGCAGATACGCAGTATTTT

D: NA
J: TRBJ2-5
size: NA
V: TRBV5-4
CDR3: CASSSAGVGAAVKTQYF
DNA: TGTGCCAGCAGCTCTGCAGGGGTGGGAGCTGCGGTGAAGACCCAGTACTTC

D: NA
J: TRBJ1-1
size: NA
V: TRBV19
CDR3: CASSIQVNTEAFF
DNA: TGTGCCAGTAGTATCCAGGTGAACACTGAAGCTTTCTTT

D: NA
J: TRBJ1-1
size: NA
V: TRBV5-1
CDR3: CASSNRGSQNTEAFF
DNA: TGCGCCAGCAGCAATAGGGGGAGCCAGAACACTGAAGCTTTCTTT

D: TRBD2
J: TRBJ2-3
size: NA
V: TRBV10-3
CDR3: CAISESLAGEHTQYF
DNA: TGTGCCATCAGTGAGTCACTAGCGGGAGAACATACGCAGTATTTT

D: NA
J: TRBJ1-2
size: NA
V: TRBV5-6
CDR3: CASSLPLGEGGYTF
DNA: TGTGCCAGCAGCTTGCCCTTGGGAGAAGGCGGCTACACCTTC

D: TRBD2
J: TRBJ2-1
size: NA
V: TRBV30
CDR3: CAWSISGRYNEQFF
DNA: TGTGCCTGGAGTATTAGCGGGAGGTACAATGAGCAGTTCTTC

D: NA
J: TRBJ2-3
size: NA
V: TRBV7-3
CDR3: CASSQRGLDTDTQYF
DNA: TGTGCCAGCAGCCAAAGGGGACTTGACACAGATACGCAGTATTTT

D: NA
J: TRBJ1-6
size: NA
V: TRBV6-6
CDR3: CASKEGQGENSPLHF
DNA: TGTGCCAGCAAGGAAGGACAAGGTGAAAATTCACCCCTCCACTTT

D: TRBD1
J: TRBJ2-2
size: NA
V: TRBV27
CDR3: CASSPRQGVTGELFF
DNA: TGTGCCAGCAGTCCCCGACAGGGAGTCACCGGGGAGCTGTTTTTT

D: NA
J: TRBJ2-1
size: NA
V: TRBV5-1
CDR3: CASSRTLDEQFF
DNA: TGCGCCAGCAGCAGGACTTTGGATGAGCAGTTCTTC

D: NA
J: TRBJ1-2
size: NA
V: TRBV11-1
CDR3: CASPTNCRTSGYTF
DNA: TGTGCCAGCCCCACTAACTGCCGTACGTCGGGCTACACCTTC

D: TRBD2
J: TRBJ2-1
size: NA
V: TRBV5-1
CDR3: CASSLAAGGAQFF
DNA: TGCGCCAGCAGCTTGGCTGCGGGAGGGGCGCAGTTCTTC

D: TRBD2
J: TRBJ2-5
size: NA
V: TRBV2
CDR3: CASSELGGSETQYF
DNA: TGTGCCAGCAGTGAACTTGGCGGGAGTGAGACCCAGTACTTC

D: TRBD1
J: TRBJ1-1
size: NA
V: TRBV12-5
CDR3: CASALTGVSTEAFF
DNA: TGTGCTAGTGCCTTGACAGGGGTGAGCACTGAAGCTTTCTTT

D: TRBD1
J: TRBJ1-2
size: NA
V: TRBV6-5
CDR3: CASRGTGRDGYTF
DNA: TGTGCCAGTCGAGGGACAGGGAGGGATGGCTACACCTTC

D: NA
J: TRBJ2-5
size: NA
V: TRBV7-9
CDR3: CASSLWVGVETQYF
DNA: TGTGCCAGCAGCTTATGGGTAGGGGTCGAGACCCAGTACTTC

D: NA
J: TRBJ2-7
size: NA
V: TRBV5-6
CDR3: CASSRDFGEQYF
DNA: TGTGCCAGCAGCCGGGACTTTGGGGAGCAGTACTTC

D: TRBD1
J: TRBJ1-2
size: NA
V: TRBV6-6
CDR3: CASRNNRGSNYGYTF
DNA: TGTGCCAGCAGGAACAACAGGGGGAGCAACTATGGCTACACCTTC

D: TRBD1
J: TRBJ2-7
size: NA
V: TRBV6-1
CDR3: CASSWGGTGAYEQYF
DNA: TGTGCCAGCAGTTGGGGGGGGACAGGGGCCTACGAGCAGTACTTC

D: NA
J: TRBJ1-2
size: NA
V: TRBV19
CDR3: CASTPDSNYGYTF
DNA: TGTGCCAGTACCCCAGATTCTAACTATGGCTACACCTTC

D: NA
J: TRBJ2-7
size: NA
V: TRBV7-2
CDR3: CASSSRVGSSYEQYF
DNA: TGTGCCAGCAGCTCTAGAGTGGGGAGCTCCTACGAGCAGTACTTC

D: NA
J: TRBJ1-2
size: NA
V: TRBV5-6
CDR3: CASSSDRYGYTF
DNA: TGTGCCAGCAGCTCCGACAGGTATGGCTACACCTTC

D: NA
J: TRBJ2-1
size: NA
V: TRBV5-4
CDR3: CASSLESGGEQFF
DNA: TGTGCCAGCAGCTTGGAGTCAGGTGGTGAGCAGTTCTTC

D: NA
J: TRBJ1-2
size: NA
V: TRBV7-2
CDR3: CASSPGSLEGYTF
DNA: TGTGCCAGCAGCCCCGGTTCATTGGAGGGCTACACCTTC

D: NA
J: TRBJ2-3
size: NA
V: TRBV25-1
CDR3: CASSQGTDTQYF
DNA: TGTGCCAGCAGTCAGGGAACAGATACGCAGTATTTT

D: NA
J: TRBJ1-1
size: few
V: TRBV23-1
CDR3: CADGGGAWTEAFF
DNA: TGCGCCGACGGCGGGGGCGCGTGGACTGAAGCTTTCTTT

D: TRBD2
J: TRBJ2-1
size: NA
V: TRBV18
CDR3: CASSLTSGSSGNEQFF
DNA: TGTGCCAGCTCACTCACTAGCGGGAGCTCTGGCAATGAGCAGTTCTTC

D: NA
J: TRBJ2-3
size: NA
V: TRBV18
CDR3: CASSPADRVTDTQYF
DNA: TGTGCCAGCTCACCCGCTGACAGAGTCACAGATACGCAGTATTTT

D: NA
J: TRBJ2-2
size: NA
V: TRBV18
CDR3: CASSPREVPPGELFF
DNA: TGTGCCAGCTCACCCAGGGAAGTTCCCCCCGGGGAGCTGTTTTTT

D: NA
J: TRBJ2-1
size: NA
V: TRBV27
CDR3: CASRDRGTSSYNEQFF
DNA: TGTGCCAGCCGGGACAGAGGGACTTCCTCCTACAATGAGCAGTTCTTC

D: NA
J: TRBJ2-1
size: NA
V: TRBV4-2
CDR3: CASSQSGSASYNEQFF
DNA: TGTGCCAGCAGCCAATCCGGGTCTGCCTCCTACAATGAGCAGTTCTTC

D: TRBD2
J: TRBJ2-2
size: NA
V: TRBV7-3
CDR3: CASSLLPASGNTGELFF
DNA: TGTGCCAGCAGCTTACTGCCGGCTAGCGGAAACACCGGGGAGCTGTTTTTT

D: NA
J: TRBJ2-5
size: NA
V: TRBV29-1
CDR3: CSVEDVETQYF
DNA: TGCAGCGTTGAAGACGTAGAGACCCAGTACTTC

D: NA
J: TRBJ2-3
size: NA
V: TRBV16
CDR3: CASSPSGSPLDTQYF
DNA: TGTGCCAGCAGCCCAAGCGGGTCACCGCTAGATACGCAGTATTTT

D: TRBD1
J: TRBJ1-2
size: NA
V: TRBV9
CDR3: CASSPRQGANYGYTF
DNA: TGTGCCAGCAGCCCCCGACAGGGGGCTAACTATGGCTACACCTTC

D: NA
J: TRBJ2-2
size: once
V: TRBV28
CDR3: CASRSVTGELFF
DNA: TGTGCCAGCAGATCAGTCACCGGGGAGCTGTTTTTT

D: TRBD2
J: TRBJ2-3
size: NA
V: TRBV9
CDR3: CASSARLAGGVDTQYF
DNA: TGTGCCAGCAGCGCCCGACTAGCGGGAGGGGTAGATACGCAGTATTTT

D: NA
J: TRBJ2-5
size: NA
V: TRBV15
CDR3: CATSRGTDKQETQYF
DNA: TGTGCCACCAGCAGAGGTACTGACAAACAAGAGACCCAGTACTTC

D: TRBD2
J: TRBJ2-7
size: once
V: TRBV18
CDR3: CASSPRLAGADYEQYF
DNA: TGTGCCAGCTCACCACGGTTAGCGGGAGCGGATTACGAGCAGTACTTC

D: NA
J: TRBJ2-7
size: NA
V: TRBV6-5
CDR3: CASSYGPTYEQYF
DNA: TGTGCCAGCAGTTACGGGCCTACGTACGAGCAGTACTTC

D: NA
J: TRBJ2-1
size: NA
V: TRBV28
CDR3: CASISFTGEQFF
DNA: TGTGCCAGCATTTCCTTTACGGGGGAGCAGTTCTTC

D: TRBD2
J: TRBJ2-1
size: once
V: TRBV5-1
CDR3: CASSFGTSGPNEQFF
DNA: TGCGCCAGCAGCTTCGGGACTAGTGGTCCCAATGAGCAGTTCTTC

D: NA
J: TRBJ1-1
size: NA
V: TRBV30
CDR3: CAWTDSMNTEAFF
DNA: TGTGCCTGGACGGACAGTATGAACACTGAAGCTTTCTTT

D: TRBD1
J: TRBJ1-1
size: few
V: TRBV25-1
CDR3: CASSGTGGRNTEAFF
DNA: TGTGCCAGCAGTGGAACAGGGGGCAGGAACACTGAAGCTTTCTTT

D: TRBD1
J: TRBJ1-3
size: NA
V: TRBV7-3
CDR3: CASSLTGTASGNTIYF
DNA: TGTGCCAGCAGCCTAACCGGGACAGCCTCTGGAAACACCATATATTTT

D: NA
J: TRBJ1-4
size: once
V: TRBV13
CDR3: CASSLGGAGEKLFF
DNA: TGTGCCAGCAGCTTAGGGGGGGCAGGGGAAAAACTGTTTTTT

D: TRBD2
J: TRBJ2-7
size: NA
V: TRBV7-2
CDR3: CASSLDQRGSRDEQYF
DNA: TGTGCCAGCAGCTTAGACCAGCGGGGGTCTCGGGACGAGCAGTACTTC

D: NA
J: TRBJ1-1
size: NA
V: TRBV14
CDR3: CASSRRRISENTEAFF
DNA: TGTGCCAGCAGCCGAAGGAGGATCAGCGAGAACACTGAAGCTTTCTTT